The 14 T cell receptor beta chains below all came from one sample that was sequenced in a study of cytomegalovirus exposure and HLA in healthy donors. Clones were sequenced by immunoSEQ multiplex PCR, and TCRdb holds only the in-frame ones, with some missing. The table records approximately 140,000 clones, roughly four fifths of them present only once. The specimen was PBMCs. The origin of the receptors is a woman in her 30s in good health and CMV-seronegative.

The chain uses TRBV6-6 and TRBJ2-7; the D gene is possibly TRBD1 (6 bases). Trimming took off 2 bases at V and 4 bases at J, with 9 bases between the two ends. Germline values: CDR1 MNHNY, CDR2 SVGAGI (reference sequence). There are 13 residues in the CDR3. The CDR3 here is CASSYGRGYEQYF. In DNA, the CDR3 is TGTGCCAGCAGTTACGGCAGGGGATACGAGCAGTACTTC.

This clone showed up just once. This chain uses TRBV27 with TRBJ2-1, with 7 bases identical to TRBD1. This CDR3 spans 15 amino acids. The V segment lost 7 bases and the J segment 2 bases; nucleotides outside the gene matches: 8. Germline V gene data show CDR1 as MNHEY and CDR2 as SMNVEV (reference sequence). This CDR3 is CASKPGTAAYNEQFF. The DNA of the CDR3 is TGTGCCAGCAAACCTGGGACAGCGGCCTACAATGAGCAGTTCTTC.

This clone has a single count. The J gene is TRBJ2-7, the V gene TRBV18; 7 positions agree with TRBD1. The CDR3 totals 14 residues. J lost 0 bases, V lost 6 bases, and 5 bases had no gene match. Germline V gene lookup returns CDR1 KGHSH and CDR2 LQKENI. CDR3 sequence (DNA): TGTGCCAGCTCCCCGGGACAGAACTCCTACGAGCAGTACTTC. Amino acid sequence: CASSPGQNSYEQYF. The full variable domain, completed using reference TRBV18 and TRBJ2-7, is NAGVMQNPRHLVRRRGQEARLRCSPMKGHSHVYWYRQLPEEGLKFMVYLQKENIIDESGMPKERFSAEFPKEGPSILRIQQVVRGDSAAYFCASSPGQNSYEQYFGPGTRLTVT.

V gene TRBV5-1 combines with J gene TRBJ2-7; the match to TRBD1 covers 8 bases. The V and J ends lost 3 bases and 5 bases, in that order; junction bases with no gene match: 7. CDR1 and CDR2 from the germline V gene are SGHRS and YFSETQ. The CDR3 contains 14 residues. As DNA, the CDR3 is TGCGCCAGCAGCTACGGACAGGGAAACAACGAGCAGTACTTC. Its protein is CASSYGQGNNEQYF.

This clone was counted between two and nine times. The V and J genes are TRBV18 and TRBJ2-3; D perhaps matches TRBD1 (5 bases). Germline CDR1 is KGHSH and CDR2 is LQKENI. V was pared by 3 bases and J by 8 bases, with 12 bases between. The CDR3 runs to 13 residues. CDR3 sequence (DNA): TGTGCCAGCTCACCTGGACAATTCGGTACGCAGTATTTT. Its protein is CASSPGQFGTQYF.

This clone came up once. The V call is TRBV29-1, the J call TRBJ1-2, with 10 bases lining up with TRBD1. With 5 bases clipped from V and 4 bases from J, the junction kept 4 bases outside the gene matches. The CDR3 contains 13 residues. CDR1 SQVTM and CDR2 ANQGSEA come from the germline V gene. The CDR3 DNA reads TGCAGCGTTCTGACAGGGGGCAGCTATGGCTACACCTTC. It codes for CSVLTGGSYGYTF.

This clone was picked up a small number of times. V and J are TRBV19 and TRBJ2-4; D unresolved. The germline CDR1 and CDR2 sequences are LNHDA and SQIVND (reference sequence). CDR3 length: 14 residues. V was trimmed by 5 bases and J by 0 bases, leaving 8 bases between them. Here the CDR3 reads CASSPAVAKNIQYF. The CDR3 bases are TGTGCCAGTAGTCCGGCGGTAGCCAAAAACATTCAGTACTTC.

The chain employs TRBV19 and TRBJ2-2, with 9 bases identical to TRBD2. V was clipped by 6 bases and J by 4 bases; unmatched bases: 12. The CDR3 has 17 residues. CDR1 is LNHDA and CDR2 is SQIVND in the germline V gene (reference sequence). The CDR3: CASRIDRLAAGTGELFF. The DNA for the CDR3 is TGTGCCAGTAGGATCGACCGACTAGCGGCGGGCACCGGGGAGCTGTTTTTT.

The chain combines TRBV18 with TRBJ2-7; 8 bases align to TRBD1. With 4 bases clipped from V and 5 bases from J, the junction kept 10 bases outside the gene matches. The germline gives CDR1 KGHSH, CDR2 LQKENI. The CDR3 runs to 15 residues. The CDR3: CASSLSAGGEDEQYF. CDR3 bases: TGTGCCAGCTCACTTTCGGCAGGGGGCGAAGACGAGCAGTACTTC.

The chain carries TRBV6-1 and TRBJ2-5; the D gene is possibly TRBD2 (5 bases). The CDR3 is made up of 15 amino acids. V lost 2 bases to trimming and J lost 7 bases, with 17 bases between them. CDR1 is MNHNS and CDR2 is SASEGT in the germline V gene. The CDR3 reads CASSEIGRGFGTQYF. CDR3 nucleotide sequence: TGTGCCAGCAGTGAAATAGGACGGGGTTTTGGGACCCAGTACTTC.

The chain combines TRBV4-3 with TRBJ1-2; D possibly corresponds to TRBD1 (5 bases). With 4 bases removed from V and 0 bases from J, the gap between germline ends came to 18 bases. The CDR3 spans 17 residues. Germline V CDR1 and CDR2: LGHNA, YSLEER. The CDR3 loop reads CASSPEPSRDSNYGYTF. The CDR3 nucleotides read TGCGCCAGCAGCCCCGAGCCCTCCAGGGATTCTAACTATGGCTACACCTTC.

This chain connects TRBV4-3 to TRBJ1-1; no clear D. This CDR3 region has 15 residues. Germline loops: CDR1 LGHNA, CDR2 YSLEER. Trimming left V 0 bases short and J 7 bases short, with 15 bases between. CDR3 nucleotide sequence: TGCGCCAGCAGCCAAGATCGATCCGGGTACGTTGAAGCTTTCTTT. Protein product: CASSQDRSGYVEAFF.

The V and J genes are TRBV7-2 and TRBJ2-1, with TRBD2 matching over 11 bases. Germline CDR1 reads SGHTA; CDR2 reads FQGNSA. V shed 4 bases and J 7 bases; nucleotides not matched to a gene: 9. The CDR3 extends over 16 amino acids. Here the CDR3 DNA reads TGTGCCAGCAGCTACTATAGCGGGGGGGCCGGGAATGAGCAGTTCTTC. Residues: CASSYYSGGAGNEQFF.

CDR3: CASSPTVTYEQYF. The DNA for the CDR3 is TGTGCCAGCAGTCCGACAGTAACCTACGAGCAGTACTTC. V usage is TRBV28 and J usage is TRBJ2-7, with D perhaps matching TRBD1 (5 bases). Trimming pared 5 bases from V and 2 bases from J, leaving 10 bases between. Germline V gene data show CDR1 as MDHEN and CDR2 as SYDVKM. The CDR3 loop spans 13 amino acids.